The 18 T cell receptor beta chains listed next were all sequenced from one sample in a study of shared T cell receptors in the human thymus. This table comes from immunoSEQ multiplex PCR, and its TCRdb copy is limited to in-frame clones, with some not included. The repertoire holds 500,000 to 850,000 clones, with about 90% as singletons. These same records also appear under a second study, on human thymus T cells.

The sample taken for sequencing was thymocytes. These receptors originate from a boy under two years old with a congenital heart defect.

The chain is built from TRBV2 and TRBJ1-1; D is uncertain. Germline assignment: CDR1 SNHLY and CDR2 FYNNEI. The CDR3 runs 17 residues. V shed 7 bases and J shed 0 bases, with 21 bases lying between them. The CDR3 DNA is TGTGCCAGCAAGTGGAGGAAAAGGGTAACGTTGAACACTGAAGCTTTCTTT. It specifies CASKWRKRVTLNTEAFF.

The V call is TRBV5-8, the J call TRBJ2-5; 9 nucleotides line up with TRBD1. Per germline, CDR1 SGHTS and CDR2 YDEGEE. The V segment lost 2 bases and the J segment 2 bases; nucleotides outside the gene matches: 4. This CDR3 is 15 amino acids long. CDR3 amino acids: CASSLGTGKQETQYF. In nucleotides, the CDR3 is TGTGCCAGCAGCTTAGGGACAGGGAAACAAGAGACCCAGTACTTC.

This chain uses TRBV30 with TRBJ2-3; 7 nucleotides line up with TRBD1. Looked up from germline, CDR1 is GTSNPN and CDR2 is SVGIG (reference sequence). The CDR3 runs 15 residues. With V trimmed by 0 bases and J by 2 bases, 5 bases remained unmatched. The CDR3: CAWSVLDRITDTQYF. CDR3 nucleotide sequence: TGTGCCTGGAGTGTCTTGGACAGGATCACAGATACGCAGTATTTT.

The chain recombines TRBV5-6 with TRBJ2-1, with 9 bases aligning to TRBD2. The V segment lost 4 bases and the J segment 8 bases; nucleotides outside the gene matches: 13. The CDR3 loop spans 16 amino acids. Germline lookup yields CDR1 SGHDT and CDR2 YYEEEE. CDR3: CASSHKREAGGDEQFF. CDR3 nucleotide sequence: TGTGCCAGCAGCCACAAGCGGGAGGCTGGTGGGGATGAGCAGTTCTTC.

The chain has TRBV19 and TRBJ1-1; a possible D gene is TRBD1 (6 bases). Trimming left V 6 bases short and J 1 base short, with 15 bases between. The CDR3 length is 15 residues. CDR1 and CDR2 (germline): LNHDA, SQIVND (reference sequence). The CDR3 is CASSLARGANTEAFF. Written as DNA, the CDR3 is TGTGCCAGTAGCCTTGCCCGGGGGGCGAACACTGAAGCTTTCTTT.

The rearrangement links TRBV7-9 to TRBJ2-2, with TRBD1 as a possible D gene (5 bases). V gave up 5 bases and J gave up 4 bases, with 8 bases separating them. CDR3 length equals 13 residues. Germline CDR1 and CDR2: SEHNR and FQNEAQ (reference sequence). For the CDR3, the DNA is TGTGCCAGCAGCGAGGACACCACCGGGGAGCTGTTTTTT. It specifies CASSEDTTGELFF.

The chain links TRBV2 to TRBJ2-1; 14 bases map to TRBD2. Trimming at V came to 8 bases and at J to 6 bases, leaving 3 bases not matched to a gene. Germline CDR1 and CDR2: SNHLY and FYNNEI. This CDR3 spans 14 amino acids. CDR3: CASGGLAGVNEQFF. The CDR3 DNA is TGTGCCAGCGGGGGACTAGCGGGAGTCAATGAGCAGTTCTTC.

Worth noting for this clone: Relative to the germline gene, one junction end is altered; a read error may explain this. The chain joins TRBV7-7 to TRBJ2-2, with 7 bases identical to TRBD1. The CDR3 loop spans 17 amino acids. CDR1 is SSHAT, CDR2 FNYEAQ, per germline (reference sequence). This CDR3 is CASSDSGDEGAVGELFF. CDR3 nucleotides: TGTGCTAGCAGTGACTCCGGCGATGAGGGGGCAGTCGGGGAGCTGTTTTTT. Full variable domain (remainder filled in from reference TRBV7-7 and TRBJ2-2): GAGVSQSPRYKVTKRGQDVTLRCDPISSHATLYWYQQALGQGPEFLTYFNYEAQPDKSGLPSDRFSAERPEGSISTLTIQRTEQRDSAMYRCASSDSGDEGAVGELFFGEGSRLTVL.

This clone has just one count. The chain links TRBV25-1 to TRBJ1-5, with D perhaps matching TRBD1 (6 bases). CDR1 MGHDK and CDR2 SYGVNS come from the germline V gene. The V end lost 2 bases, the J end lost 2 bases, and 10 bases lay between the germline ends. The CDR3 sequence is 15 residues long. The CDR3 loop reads CASSEGWGRNQPQHF. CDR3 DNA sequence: TGTGCCAGCAGTGAAGGATGGGGGCGCAATCAGCCCCAGCATTTT.

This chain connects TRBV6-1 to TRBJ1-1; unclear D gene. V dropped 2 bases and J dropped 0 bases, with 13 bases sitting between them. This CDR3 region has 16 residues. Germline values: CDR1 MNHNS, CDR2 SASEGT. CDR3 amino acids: CASSEIGGTVNTEAFF. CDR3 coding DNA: TGTGCCAGCAGTGAAATAGGAGGAACGGTGAACACTGAAGCTTTCTTT.

The CDR3 sequence: CASNSGFNSPLHF. CDR3 coding DNA: TGTGCCAGCAACAGTGGGTTTAATTCACCCCTCCACTTT. The chain links TRBV28 to TRBJ1-6; D not certain. CDR1 is MDHEN, CDR2 SYDVKM, per germline. V shed 7 bases and J shed 6 bases, with 10 bases lying between them. The CDR3 is 13 residues long.

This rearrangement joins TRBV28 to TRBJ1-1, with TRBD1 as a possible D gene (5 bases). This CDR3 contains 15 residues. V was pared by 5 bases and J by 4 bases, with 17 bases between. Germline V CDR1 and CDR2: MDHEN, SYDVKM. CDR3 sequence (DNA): TGTGCCAGCAGTGAGCACCCTAGGGGCGGCACTGAAGCTTTCTTT. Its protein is CASSEHPRGGTEAFF.

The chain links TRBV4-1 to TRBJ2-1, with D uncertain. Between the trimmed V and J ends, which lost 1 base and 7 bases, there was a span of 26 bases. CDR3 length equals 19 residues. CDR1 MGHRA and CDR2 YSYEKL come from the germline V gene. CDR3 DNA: TGCGCCAGCAGCCAAGGCCTACTTCGCAGGCCGCCAAAAGGAAATGAGCAGTTCTTC. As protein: CASSQGLLRRPPKGNEQFF.

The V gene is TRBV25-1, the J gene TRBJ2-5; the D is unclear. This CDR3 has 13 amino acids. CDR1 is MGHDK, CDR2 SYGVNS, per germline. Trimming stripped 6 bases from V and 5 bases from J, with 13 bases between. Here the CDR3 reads CASRSSMFETQYF. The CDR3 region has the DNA TGTGCCAGCAGGTCTAGTATGTTCGAGACCCAGTACTTC.

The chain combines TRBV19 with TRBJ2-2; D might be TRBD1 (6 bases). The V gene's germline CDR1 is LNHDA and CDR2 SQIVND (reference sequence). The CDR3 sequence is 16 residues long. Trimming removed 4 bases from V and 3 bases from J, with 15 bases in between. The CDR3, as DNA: TGTGCCAGTAGTAGCGGGCAGGGGTTCGACACCGGGGAGCTGTTTTTT. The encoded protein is CASSSGQGFDTGELFF.

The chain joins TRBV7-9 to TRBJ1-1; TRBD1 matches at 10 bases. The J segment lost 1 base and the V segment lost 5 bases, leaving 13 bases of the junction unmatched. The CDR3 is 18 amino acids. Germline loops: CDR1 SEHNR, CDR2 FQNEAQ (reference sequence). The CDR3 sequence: CASSTRDRGSWKNTEAFF. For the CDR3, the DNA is TGTGCCAGCAGCACTAGGGACAGGGGAAGTTGGAAGAACACTGAAGCTTTCTTT.

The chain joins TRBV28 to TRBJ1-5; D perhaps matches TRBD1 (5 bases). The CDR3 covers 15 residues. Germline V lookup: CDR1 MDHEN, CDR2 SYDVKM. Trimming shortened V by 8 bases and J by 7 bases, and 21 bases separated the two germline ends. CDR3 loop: CASRHQGGDGQPQHF. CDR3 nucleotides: TGTGCCAGCCGACATCAGGGCGGGGATGGGCAGCCCCAGCATTTT.

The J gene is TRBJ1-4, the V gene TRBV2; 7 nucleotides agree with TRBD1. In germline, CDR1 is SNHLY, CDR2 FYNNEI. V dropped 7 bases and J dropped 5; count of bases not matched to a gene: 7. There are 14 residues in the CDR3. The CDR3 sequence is CASIWGQQNEKLFF. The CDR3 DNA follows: TGTGCCAGCATTTGGGGACAGCAGAATGAAAAACTGTTTTTT.